Included here is one T cell receptor beta chain sequence, with context. Its cognate antigen is unknown. The CDR3 covers 14 residues. V lost 2 bases and J 5 bases, leaving 11 bases between the germline ends. The germline CDR1 and CDR2 sequences are SGHAT and FQNNGV. This record comes from a study of shared clonotypes between healthy human individuals. Study-wide background: Used for every donor were three CD4 naive, three CD4 memory, two CD8 naive and one CD8 memory plate. Study-level findings and limits: Non-shared clonotypes were found to have lower generation probabilities than the clonotypes that were shared by all four of the sorted-subset donors.

Here immunoSEQ multiplex PCR was the method, and the copy in TCRdb shows in-frame clones only, minus some. The sample consists of millions of clones, 85% to 95% of them appearing once. The chain couples TRBV11-2 to TRBJ2-3; D is ambiguous. The specimen sequenced was naive CD4+ T cells sorted from blood. The subset is: CD45RA+ positively selected. The clonotype originates from a man aged 18 to 29 in good health. The CDR3 reads CASSLSWAEDTQYF. The CDR3 coding sequence is TGTGCCAGCAGCTTAAGCTGGGCGGAAGATACGCAGTATTTT.